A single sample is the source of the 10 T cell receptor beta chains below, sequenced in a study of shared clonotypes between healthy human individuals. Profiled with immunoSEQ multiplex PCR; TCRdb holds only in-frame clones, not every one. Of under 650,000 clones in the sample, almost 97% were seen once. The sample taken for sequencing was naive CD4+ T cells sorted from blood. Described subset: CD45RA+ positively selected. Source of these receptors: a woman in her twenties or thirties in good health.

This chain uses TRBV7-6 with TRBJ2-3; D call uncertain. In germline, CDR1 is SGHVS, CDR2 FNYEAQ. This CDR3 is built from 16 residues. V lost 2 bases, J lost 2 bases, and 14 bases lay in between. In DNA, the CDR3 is TGTGCCAGCAGCTTATATGGTGGGATACCCACAGATACGCAGTATTTT. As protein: CASSLYGGIPTDTQYF. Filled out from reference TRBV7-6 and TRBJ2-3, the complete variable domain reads GAGVSQSPRYKVTKRGQDVALRCDPISGHVSLYWYRQALGQGPEFLTYFNYEAQQDKSGLPNDRFSAERPEGSISTLTIQRTEQRDSAMYRCASSLYGGIPTDTQYFGPGTRLTVL.

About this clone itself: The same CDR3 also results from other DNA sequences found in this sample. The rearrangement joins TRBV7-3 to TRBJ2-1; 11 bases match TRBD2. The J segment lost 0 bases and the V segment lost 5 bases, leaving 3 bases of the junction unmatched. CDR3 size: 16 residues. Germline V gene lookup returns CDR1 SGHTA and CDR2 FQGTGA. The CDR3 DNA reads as TGTGCCAGCAGCCGACTAGCGGGGAGCTCCTACAATGAGCAGTTCTTC. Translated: CASSRLAGSSYNEQFF.

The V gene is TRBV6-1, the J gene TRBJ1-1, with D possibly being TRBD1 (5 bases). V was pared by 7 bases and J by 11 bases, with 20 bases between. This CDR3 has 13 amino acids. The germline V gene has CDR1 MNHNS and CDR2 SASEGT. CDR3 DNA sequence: TGTGCCAGCATCGAGTCAATTCCAGGGCGTGCTTTCTTT. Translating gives CASIESIPGRAFF.

The chain's CDR3 is CASSVEDRNNSPLHF. CDR3 coding DNA: TGTGCCAGCAGCGTAGAGGACCGGAATAATTCACCCCTCCACTTT. The V and J genes are TRBV9 and TRBJ1-6, with D unclear. Deletions cut 0 bases from V and 5 bases from J, with 9 bases between. The germline V gene encodes CDR1 SGDLS and CDR2 YYNGEE. CDR3 length equals 15 residues.

CDR3 sequence (DNA): TGTGCCAGCAGTGACCGCGCGCTAGCGGGCTCCTCCTACGAGCAGTACTTC. Translation: CASSDRALAGSSYEQYF. This rearrangement joins TRBV6-4 to TRBJ2-7; 8 nucleotides line up with TRBD2. V was pared by 2 bases and J by 0 bases, with 9 bases of the junction left unmatched. The CDR3 is made up of 17 amino acids. Germline CDR1 MRHNA, CDR2 SNTAGT.

The CDR3 DNA follows: TGTGCCAGCAGTCCCCCAGGCGTAATGAACACTGAAGCTTTCTTT. Residues: CASSPPGVMNTEAFF. The rearrangement uses TRBV6-6 and TRBJ1-1; no clear D gene. In germline, CDR1 is MNHNY, CDR2 SVGAGI (reference sequence). CDR3 length equals 15 residues. Trimming shortened V by 5 bases and J by 0 bases, and 13 bases separated the two germline ends.

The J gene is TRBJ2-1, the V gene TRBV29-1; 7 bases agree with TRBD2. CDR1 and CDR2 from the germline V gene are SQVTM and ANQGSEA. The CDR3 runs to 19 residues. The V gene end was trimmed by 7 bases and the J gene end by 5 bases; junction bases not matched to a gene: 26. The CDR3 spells CSGLLGAGLLWSSDNEQFF. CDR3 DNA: TGCAGCGGTCTGTTGGGTGCGGGACTACTCTGGAGCTCGGACAATGAGCAGTTCTTC.

As DNA, the CDR3 is TGTGCCAGCAGCCCTCTGGGACCAGGGAGCTCTGGGGCCAACGTCCTGACTTTC. Amino acid sequence: CASSPLGPGSSGANVLTF. The J gene is TRBJ2-6, the V gene TRBV27; D possibly uses TRBD1 or TRBD2 (5 bases each). Germline V gives CDR1 MNHEY, CDR2 SMNVEV (reference sequence). The V and J ends lost 6 bases and 0 bases respectively, with 18 bases between them. This CDR3 has 18 residues.

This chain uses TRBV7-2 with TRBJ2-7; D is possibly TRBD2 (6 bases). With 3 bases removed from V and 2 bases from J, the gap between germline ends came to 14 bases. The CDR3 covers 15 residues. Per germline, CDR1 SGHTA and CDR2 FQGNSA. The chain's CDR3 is CASSFSGLTTYEQYF. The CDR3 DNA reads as TGTGCCAGCAGCTTTAGTGGACTAACCACCTACGAGCAGTACTTC.

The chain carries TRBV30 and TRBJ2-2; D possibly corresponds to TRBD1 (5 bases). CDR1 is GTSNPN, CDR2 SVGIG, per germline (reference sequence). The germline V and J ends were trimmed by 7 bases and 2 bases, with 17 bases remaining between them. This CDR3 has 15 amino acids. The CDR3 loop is CASSKDTENTGELFF. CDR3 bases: TGTGCCTCAAGTAAGGACACGGAAAACACCGGGGAGCTGTTTTTT.